This T cell receptor (beta chain) came from a study of CD8 T cells in ankylosing spondylitis. Turning to this clonotype: No antigen is known for it.

Study findings and constraints: Seemingly distinctive of ankylosing spondylitis blood was a TCR beta motif formed by eight highly homologous variants. Some of the motif variants had earlier been found in reactive arthritis patients' fluid and blood. The authors found the disease-linked clones to be CD8+ and relatively rare in peripheral blood.

In making TCR beta libraries, quantitative 5'-RACE with molecular barcodes was used. TCRdb re-called the 5' RACE reads through MiXCR, storing one row per CDR3 protein. The sample lists about 390,000 distinct CDR3 sequences, approximately 20% occurring once. Germline-derived CDR1 and CDR2 are DFQATT and SNEGSKA (reference sequence). Trimming removed 0 bases at V and 8 bases at J, with 16 bases between. The CDR3 runs to 15 residues. The J gene is TRBJ1-4, the V gene TRBV20-1; D uncertain. The sequencing input was blood, either unsorted or a sorted T cell fraction (not recorded which). This receptor was identified in a male donor with ankylosing spondylitis. The CDR3 spells CSAREGARTAEKLFF. The DNA of the CDR3 is TGCAGTGCTAGAGAGGGCGCCCGGACTGCGGAAAAACTGTTTTTT.